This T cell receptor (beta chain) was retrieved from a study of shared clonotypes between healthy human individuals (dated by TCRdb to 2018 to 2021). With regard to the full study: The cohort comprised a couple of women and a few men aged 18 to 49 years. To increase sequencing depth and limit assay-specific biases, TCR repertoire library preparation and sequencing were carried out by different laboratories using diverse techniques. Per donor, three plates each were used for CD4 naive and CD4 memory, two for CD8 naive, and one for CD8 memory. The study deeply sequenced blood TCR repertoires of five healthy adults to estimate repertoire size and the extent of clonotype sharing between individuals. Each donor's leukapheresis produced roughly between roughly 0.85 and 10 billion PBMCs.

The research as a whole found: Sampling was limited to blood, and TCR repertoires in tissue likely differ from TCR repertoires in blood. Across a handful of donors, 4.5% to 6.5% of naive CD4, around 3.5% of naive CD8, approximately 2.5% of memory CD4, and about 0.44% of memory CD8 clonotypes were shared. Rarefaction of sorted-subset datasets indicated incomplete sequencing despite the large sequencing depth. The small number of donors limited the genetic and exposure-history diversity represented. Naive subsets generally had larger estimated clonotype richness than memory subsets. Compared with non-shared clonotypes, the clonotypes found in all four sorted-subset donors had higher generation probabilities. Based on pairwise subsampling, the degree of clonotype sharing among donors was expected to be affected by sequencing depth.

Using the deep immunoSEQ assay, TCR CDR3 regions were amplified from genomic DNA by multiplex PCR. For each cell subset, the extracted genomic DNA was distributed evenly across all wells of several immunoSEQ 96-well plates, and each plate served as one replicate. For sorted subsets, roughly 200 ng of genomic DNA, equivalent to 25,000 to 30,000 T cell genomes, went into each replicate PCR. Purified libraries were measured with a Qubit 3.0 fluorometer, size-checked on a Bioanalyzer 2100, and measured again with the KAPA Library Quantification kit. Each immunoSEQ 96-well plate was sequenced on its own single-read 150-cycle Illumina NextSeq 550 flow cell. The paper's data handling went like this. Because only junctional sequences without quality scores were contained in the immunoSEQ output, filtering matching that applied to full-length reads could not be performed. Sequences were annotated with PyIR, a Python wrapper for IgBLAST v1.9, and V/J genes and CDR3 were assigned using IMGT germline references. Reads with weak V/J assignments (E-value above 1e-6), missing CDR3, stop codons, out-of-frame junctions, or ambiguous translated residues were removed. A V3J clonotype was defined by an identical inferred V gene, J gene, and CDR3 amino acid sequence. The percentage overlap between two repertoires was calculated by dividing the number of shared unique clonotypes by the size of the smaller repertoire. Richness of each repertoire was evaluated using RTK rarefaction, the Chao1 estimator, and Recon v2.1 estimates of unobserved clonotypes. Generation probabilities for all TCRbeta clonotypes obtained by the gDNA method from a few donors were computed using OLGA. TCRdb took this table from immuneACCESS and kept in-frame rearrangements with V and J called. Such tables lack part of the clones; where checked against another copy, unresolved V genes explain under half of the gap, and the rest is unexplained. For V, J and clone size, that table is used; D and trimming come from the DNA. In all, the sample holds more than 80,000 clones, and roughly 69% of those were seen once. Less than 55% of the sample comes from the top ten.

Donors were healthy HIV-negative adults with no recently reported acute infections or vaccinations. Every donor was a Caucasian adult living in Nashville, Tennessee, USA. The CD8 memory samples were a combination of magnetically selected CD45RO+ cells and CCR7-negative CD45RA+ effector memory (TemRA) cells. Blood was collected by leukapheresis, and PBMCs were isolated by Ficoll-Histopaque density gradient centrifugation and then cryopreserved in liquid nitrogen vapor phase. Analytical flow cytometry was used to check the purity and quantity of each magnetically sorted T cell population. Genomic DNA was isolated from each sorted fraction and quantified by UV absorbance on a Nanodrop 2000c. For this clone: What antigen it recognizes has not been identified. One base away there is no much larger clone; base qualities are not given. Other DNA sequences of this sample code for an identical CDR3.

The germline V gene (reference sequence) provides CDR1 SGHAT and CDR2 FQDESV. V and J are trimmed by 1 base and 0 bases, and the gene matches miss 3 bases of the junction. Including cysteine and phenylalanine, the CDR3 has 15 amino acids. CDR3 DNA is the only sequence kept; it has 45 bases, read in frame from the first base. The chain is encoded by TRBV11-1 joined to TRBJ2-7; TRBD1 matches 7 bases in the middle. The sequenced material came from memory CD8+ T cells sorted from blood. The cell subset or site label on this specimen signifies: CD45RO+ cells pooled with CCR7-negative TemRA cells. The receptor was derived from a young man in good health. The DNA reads TGTGCCAGCAGCTTAGAGGGGGACAGCTCCTACGAGCAGTACTTC. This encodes CASSLEGDSSYEQYF.